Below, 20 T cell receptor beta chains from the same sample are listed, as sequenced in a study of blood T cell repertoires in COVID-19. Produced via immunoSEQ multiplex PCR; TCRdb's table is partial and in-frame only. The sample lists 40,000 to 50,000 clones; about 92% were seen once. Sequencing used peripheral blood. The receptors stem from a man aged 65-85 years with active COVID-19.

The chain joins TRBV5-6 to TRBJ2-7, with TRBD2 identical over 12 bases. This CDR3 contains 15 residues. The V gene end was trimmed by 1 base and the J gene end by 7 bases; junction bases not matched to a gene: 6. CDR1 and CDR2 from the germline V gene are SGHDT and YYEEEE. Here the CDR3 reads CASSLRTSGTGEQYF. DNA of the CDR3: TGTGCCAGCAGCTTGCGGACTAGCGGGACAGGGGAGCAGTACTTC.

The CDR3 coding sequence is TGTGCCAGCAGCTACAAGACAGATGGCTACACCTTC. It encodes CASSYKTDGYTF. The chain links TRBV7-2 to TRBJ1-2; the D gene is possibly TRBD1 (5 bases). The V gene's germline CDR1 is SGHTA and CDR2 FQGNSA. This CDR3 has 12 residues. The V end lost 4 bases, the J end lost 6 bases, and 9 bases lay between the germline ends.

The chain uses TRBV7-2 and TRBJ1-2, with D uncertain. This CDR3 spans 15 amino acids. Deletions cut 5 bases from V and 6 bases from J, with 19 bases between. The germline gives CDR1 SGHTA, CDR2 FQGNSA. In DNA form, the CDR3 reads TGTGCCAGCAGCACCCGGACTCCCACCACCCATGGCTACACCTTC. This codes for CASSTRTPTTHGYTF.

CDR3 amino acids: CASSEGHGGETQYF. The CDR3 DNA sequence: TGTGCCAGCAGTGAAGGCCACGGAGGGGAGACCCAGTACTTC. The genes are TRBV2 and TRBJ2-5, with D possibly being TRBD2 (6 bases). The CDR3 contains 14 residues. The germline V and J ends were trimmed by 1 base and 5 bases, with 11 bases remaining between them. The germline V gene encodes CDR1 SNHLY and CDR2 FYNNEI. Full variable domain (remainder filled in from reference TRBV2 and TRBJ2-5): EPEVTQTPSHQVTQMGQEVILRCVPISNHLYFYWYRQILGQKVEFLVSFYNNEISEKSEIFDDQFSVERPDGSNFTLKIRSTKLEDSAMYFCASSEGHGGETQYFGPGTRLLVL.

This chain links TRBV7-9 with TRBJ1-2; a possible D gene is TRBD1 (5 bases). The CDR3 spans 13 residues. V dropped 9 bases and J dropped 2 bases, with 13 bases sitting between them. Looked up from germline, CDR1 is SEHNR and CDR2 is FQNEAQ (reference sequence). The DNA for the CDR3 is TGTGCCAGTAACCGGGGGGAAAACTATGGCTACACCTTC. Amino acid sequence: CASNRGENYGYTF.

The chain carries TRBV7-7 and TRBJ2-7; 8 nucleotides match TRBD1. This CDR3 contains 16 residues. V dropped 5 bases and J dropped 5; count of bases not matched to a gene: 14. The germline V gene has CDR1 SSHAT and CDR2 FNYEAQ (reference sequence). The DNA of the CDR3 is TGTGCCAGCAGCCCGTACCCTGGCCAGGGGGCAAACGAGCAGTACTTC. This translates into CASSPYPGQGANEQYF.

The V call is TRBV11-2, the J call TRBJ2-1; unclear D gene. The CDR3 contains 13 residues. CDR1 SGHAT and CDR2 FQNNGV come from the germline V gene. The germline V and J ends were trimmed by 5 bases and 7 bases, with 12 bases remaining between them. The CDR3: CASSPWAKNEQFF. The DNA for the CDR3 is TGTGCCAGCAGCCCCTGGGCCAAAAATGAGCAGTTCTTC.

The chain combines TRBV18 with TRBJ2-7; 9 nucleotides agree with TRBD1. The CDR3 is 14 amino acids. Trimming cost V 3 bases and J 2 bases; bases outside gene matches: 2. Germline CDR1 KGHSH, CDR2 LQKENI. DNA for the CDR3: TGTGCCAGCTCACCGGGACAGGGACCCTACGAGCAGTACTTC. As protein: CASSPGQGPYEQYF.

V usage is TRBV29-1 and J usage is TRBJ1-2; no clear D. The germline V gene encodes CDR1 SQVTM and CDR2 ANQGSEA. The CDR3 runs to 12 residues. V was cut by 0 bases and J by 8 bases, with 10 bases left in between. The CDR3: CSVEDSPGGYTF. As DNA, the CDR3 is TGCAGCGTTGAAGATTCCCCAGGAGGCTACACCTTC.

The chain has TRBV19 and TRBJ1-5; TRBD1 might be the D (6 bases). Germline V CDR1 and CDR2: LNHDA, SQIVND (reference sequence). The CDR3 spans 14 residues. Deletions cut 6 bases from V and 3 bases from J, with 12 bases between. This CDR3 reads CASSHRDNNQPQHF. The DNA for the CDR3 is TGTGCCAGTAGCCACCGGGACAACAATCAGCCCCAGCATTTT. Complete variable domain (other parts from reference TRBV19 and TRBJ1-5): DGGITQSPKYLFRKEGQNVTLSCEQNLNHDAMYWYRQDPGQGLRLIYYSQIVNDFQKGDIAEGYSVSREKKESFPLTVTSAQKNPTAFYLCASSHRDNNQPQHFGDGTRLSIL.

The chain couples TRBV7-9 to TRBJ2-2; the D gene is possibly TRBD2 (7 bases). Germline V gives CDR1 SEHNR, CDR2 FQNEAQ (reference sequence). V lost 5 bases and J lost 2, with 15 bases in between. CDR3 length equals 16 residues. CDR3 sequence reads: CASSKTGGLNTGELFF. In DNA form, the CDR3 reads TGTGCCAGCAGCAAGACCGGGGGGCTCAACACCGGGGAGCTGTTTTTT.

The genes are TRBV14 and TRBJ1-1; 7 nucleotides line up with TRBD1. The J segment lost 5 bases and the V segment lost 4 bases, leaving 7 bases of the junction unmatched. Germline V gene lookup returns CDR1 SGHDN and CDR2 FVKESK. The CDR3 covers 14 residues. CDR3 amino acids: CASSLKGALTEAFF. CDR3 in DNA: TGTGCCAGCAGCCTAAAGGGGGCACTTACTGAAGCTTTCTTT.

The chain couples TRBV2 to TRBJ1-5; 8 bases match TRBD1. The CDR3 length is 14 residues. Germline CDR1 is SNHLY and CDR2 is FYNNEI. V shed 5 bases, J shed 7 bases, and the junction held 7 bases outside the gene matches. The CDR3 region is CASSSQGARQPQHF. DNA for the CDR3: TGTGCCAGCAGTTCCCAGGGGGCACGACAGCCCCAGCATTTT. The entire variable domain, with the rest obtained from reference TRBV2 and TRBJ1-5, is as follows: EPEVTQTPSHQVTQMGQEVILRCVPISNHLYFYWYRQILGQKVEFLVSFYNNEISEKSEIFDDQFSVERPDGSNFTLKIRSTKLEDSAMYFCASSSQGARQPQHFGDGTRLSIL.

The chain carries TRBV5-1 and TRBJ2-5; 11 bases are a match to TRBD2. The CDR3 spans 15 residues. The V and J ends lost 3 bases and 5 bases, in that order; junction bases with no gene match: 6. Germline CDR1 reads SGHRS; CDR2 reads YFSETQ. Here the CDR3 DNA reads TGCGCCAGCAGCTCCTACCCTAGCGGGAGGGAGACCCAGTACTTC. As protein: CASSSYPSGRETQYF.

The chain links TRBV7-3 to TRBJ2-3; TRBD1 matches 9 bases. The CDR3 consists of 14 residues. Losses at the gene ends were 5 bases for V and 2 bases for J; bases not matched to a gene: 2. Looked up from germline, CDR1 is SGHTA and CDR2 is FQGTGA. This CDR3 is CASSHRGPTDTQYF. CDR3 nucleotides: TGTGCCAGCAGCCACAGGGGGCCCACAGATACGCAGTATTTT.

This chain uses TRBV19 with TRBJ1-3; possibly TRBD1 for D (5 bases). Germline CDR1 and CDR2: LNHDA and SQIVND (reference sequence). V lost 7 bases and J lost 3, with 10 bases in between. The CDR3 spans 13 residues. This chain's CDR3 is CASMQGGGNTIYF. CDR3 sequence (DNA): TGTGCCAGTATGCAGGGAGGTGGAAACACCATATATTTT. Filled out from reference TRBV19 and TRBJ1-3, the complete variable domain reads DGGITQSPKYLFRKEGQNVTLSCEQNLNHDAMYWYRQDPGQGLRLIYYSQIVNDFQKGDIAEGYSVSREKKESFPLTVTSAQKNPTAFYLCASMQGGGNTIYFGEGSWLTVV.

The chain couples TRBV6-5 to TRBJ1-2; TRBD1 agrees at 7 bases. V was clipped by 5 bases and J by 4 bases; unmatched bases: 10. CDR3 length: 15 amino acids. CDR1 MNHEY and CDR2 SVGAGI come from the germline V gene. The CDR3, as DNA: TGTGCCAGCAGTCCGTCGACAGGGTCAGCCTATGGCTACACCTTC. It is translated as CASSPSTGSAYGYTF.

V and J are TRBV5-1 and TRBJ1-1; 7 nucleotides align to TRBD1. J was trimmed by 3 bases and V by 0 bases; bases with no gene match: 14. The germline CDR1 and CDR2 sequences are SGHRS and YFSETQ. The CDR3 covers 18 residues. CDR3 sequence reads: CASSLEPGGLRRDTEAFF. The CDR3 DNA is TGCGCCAGCAGCTTGGAGCCAGGGGGTCTTCGTCGGGACACTGAAGCTTTCTTT.

This CDR3 reads CASSFLRGAPGELFF. Written as DNA, the CDR3 is TGCGCCAGCAGCTTCCTTCGAGGAGCTCCCGGGGAGCTGTTTTTT. The chain is built from TRBV5-1 and TRBJ2-2; the D is unclear. The CDR3 loop spans 15 amino acids. Germline V lookup: CDR1 SGHRS, CDR2 YFSETQ. The V end lost 2 bases, the J end lost 6 bases, and 14 bases lay between the germline ends. Based on the CDR3 plus reference TRBV5-1 and TRBJ2-2, the full variable domain is KAGVTQTPRYLIKTRGQQVTLSCSPISGHRSVSWYQQTPGQGLQFLFEYFSETQRNKGNFPGRFSGRQFSNSRSEMNVSTLELGDSALYLCASSFLRGAPGELFFGEGSRLTVL.

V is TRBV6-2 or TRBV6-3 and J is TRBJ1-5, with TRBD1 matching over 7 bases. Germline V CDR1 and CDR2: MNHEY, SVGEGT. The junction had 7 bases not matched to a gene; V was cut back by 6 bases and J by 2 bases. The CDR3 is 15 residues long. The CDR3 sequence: CASSPGGGGNQPQHF. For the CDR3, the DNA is TGTGCCAGCAGCCCAGGGGGGGGCGGCAATCAGCCCCAGCATTTT.